This T cell receptor beta chain comes out of a study of blood T cell repertoires in COVID-19. In the original workflow: The authors estimated nucleated cell counts from reference gene primer amplification. Only in-frame clones appear in the TCRdb table, and some are missing; sequencing was by immunoSEQ multiplex PCR. V and J calls and clone size come straight from that table; D and trimming were deduced from the DNA. In the table there are about 210,000 clones, 70% to 90% of which are singletons. Germline lookup yields CDR1 MGHRA and CDR2 YSYEKL. The V end was cut by 0 bases, the J end by 5 bases, with 13 bases between. The CDR3 totals 15 residues.

This receptor was identified in a woman in her thirties or forties with acute or convalescent COVID-19. This chain links TRBV4-1 with TRBJ1-1; maybe TRBD1 (6 bases). The sequenced sample consisted of peripheral blood. This chain's CDR3 is CASSQDKGVRTEAFF. DNA of the CDR3: TGCGCCAGCAGCCAAGATAAGGGGGTACGGACTGAAGCTTTCTTT.